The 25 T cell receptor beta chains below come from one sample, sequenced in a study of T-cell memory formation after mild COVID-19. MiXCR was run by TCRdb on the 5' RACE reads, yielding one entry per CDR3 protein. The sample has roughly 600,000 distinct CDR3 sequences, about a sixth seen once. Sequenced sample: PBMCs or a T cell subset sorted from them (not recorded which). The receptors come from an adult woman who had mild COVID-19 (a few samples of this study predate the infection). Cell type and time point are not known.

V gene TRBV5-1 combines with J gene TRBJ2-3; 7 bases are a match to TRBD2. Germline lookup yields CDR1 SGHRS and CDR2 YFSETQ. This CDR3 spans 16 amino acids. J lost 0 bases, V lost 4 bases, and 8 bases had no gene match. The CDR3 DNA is TGCGCCAGCAGCCCCCGGGAGGCCGGAAGCACAGATACGCAGTATTTT. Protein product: CASSPREAGSTDTQYF.

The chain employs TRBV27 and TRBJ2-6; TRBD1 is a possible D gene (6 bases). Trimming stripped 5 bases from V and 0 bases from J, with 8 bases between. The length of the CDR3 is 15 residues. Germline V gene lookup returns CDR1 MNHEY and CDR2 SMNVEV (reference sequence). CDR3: CASSNRDSGANVLTF. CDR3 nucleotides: TGTGCCAGCAGTAACAGGGACTCTGGGGCCAACGTCCTGACTTTC.

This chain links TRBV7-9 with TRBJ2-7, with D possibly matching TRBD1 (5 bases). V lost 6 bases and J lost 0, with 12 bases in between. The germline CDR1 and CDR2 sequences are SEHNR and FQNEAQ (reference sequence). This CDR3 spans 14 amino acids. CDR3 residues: CASSPSRDSYEQYF. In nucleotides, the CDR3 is TGTGCCAGCAGTCCATCCAGGGACTCCTACGAGCAGTACTTC.

The CDR3 nucleotides are TGTGCCAGCACCCCACTAGCGACCCAGACGACGTATGAGCAGTTCTTC. Its protein is CASTPLATQTTYEQFF. J is TRBJ2-1 and V is TRBV9; 7 nucleotides match TRBD2. CDR1 is SGDLS, CDR2 YYNGEE, per germline. Unmatched junction bases numbered 17, after V lost 6 bases and J lost 8 bases. The CDR3 length is 16 residues.

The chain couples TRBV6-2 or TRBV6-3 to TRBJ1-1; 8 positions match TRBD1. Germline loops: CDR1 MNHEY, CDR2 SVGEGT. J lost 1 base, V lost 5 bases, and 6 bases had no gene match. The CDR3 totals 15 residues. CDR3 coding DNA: TGTGCCAGCAGTCTCAGGGGGCAGAGGAACACTGAAGCTTTCTTT. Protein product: CASSLRGQRNTEAFF.

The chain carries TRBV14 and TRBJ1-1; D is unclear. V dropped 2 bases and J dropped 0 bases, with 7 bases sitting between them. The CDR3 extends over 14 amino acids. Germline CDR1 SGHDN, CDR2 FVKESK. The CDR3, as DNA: TGTGCCAGCAGCCAATACCAAATGAACACTGAAGCTTTCTTT. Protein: CASSQYQMNTEAFF.

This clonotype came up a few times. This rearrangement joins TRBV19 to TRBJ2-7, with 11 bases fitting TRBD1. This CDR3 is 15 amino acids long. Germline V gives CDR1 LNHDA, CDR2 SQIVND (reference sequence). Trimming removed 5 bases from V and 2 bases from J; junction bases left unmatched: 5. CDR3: CASSWVGQGAYEQYF. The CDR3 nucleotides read TGTGCCAGTAGTTGGGTGGGACAGGGGGCCTACGAGCAGTACTTC.

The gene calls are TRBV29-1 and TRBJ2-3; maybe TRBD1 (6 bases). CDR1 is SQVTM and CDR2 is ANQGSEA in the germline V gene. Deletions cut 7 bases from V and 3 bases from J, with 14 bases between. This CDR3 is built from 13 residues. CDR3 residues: CSANRDGTDTQYF. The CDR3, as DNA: TGCAGCGCTAACAGGGATGGGACAGATACGCAGTATTTT.

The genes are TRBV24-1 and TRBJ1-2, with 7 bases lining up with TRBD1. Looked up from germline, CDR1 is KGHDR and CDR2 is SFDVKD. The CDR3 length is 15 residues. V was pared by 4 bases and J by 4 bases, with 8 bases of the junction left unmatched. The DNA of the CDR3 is TGTGCCACCAGTGACCTCGGACAGGCGACCTATGGCTACACCTTC. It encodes CATSDLGQATYGYTF.

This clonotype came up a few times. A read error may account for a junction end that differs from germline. The chain's CDR3 is CASSPTVTAYNEQFF. CDR3 sequence (DNA): TGTGCTAGCAGCCCTACTGTAACCGCCTACAATGAGCAGTTCTTC. The chain carries TRBV7-7 and TRBJ2-1; D is unresolved. The CDR3 runs 15 residues. Germline CDR1 is SSHAT and CDR2 is FNYEAQ (reference sequence).

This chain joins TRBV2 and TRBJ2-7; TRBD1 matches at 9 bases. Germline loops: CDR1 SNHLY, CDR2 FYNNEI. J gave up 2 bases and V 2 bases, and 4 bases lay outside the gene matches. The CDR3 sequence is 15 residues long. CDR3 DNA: TGTGCCAGCAGTGAAAGGACAGGGGTCCCCTACGAGCAGTACTTC. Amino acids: CASSERTGVPYEQYF.

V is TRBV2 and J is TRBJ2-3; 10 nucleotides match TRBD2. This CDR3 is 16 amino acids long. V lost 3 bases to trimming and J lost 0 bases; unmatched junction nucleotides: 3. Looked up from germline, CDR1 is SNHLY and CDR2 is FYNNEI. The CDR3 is CASSDTSGESTDTQYF. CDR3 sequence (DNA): TGTGCCAGCAGTGATACTAGCGGGGAGAGCACAGATACGCAGTATTTT. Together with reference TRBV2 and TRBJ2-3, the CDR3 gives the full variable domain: EPEVTQTPSHQVTQMGQEVILRCVPISNHLYFYWYRQILGQKVEFLVSFYNNEISEKSEIFDDQFSVERPDGSNFTLKIRSTKLEDSAMYFCASSDTSGESTDTQYFGPGTRLTVL.

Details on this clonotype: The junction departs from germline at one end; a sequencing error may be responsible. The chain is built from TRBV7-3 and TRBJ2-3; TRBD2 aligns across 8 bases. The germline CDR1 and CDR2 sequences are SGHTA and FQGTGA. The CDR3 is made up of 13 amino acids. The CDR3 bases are TGTGCCAGCAGCTTAACGGGGCGGGGGGCCCCCGTATTT. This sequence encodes CASSLTGRGAPVF.

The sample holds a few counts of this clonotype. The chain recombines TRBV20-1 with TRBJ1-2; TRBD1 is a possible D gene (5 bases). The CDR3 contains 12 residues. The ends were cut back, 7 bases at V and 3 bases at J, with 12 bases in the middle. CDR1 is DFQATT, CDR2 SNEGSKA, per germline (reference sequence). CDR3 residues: CSGGRDHYGYTF. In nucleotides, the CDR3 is TGCAGTGGGGGACGGGACCACTATGGCTACACCTTC.

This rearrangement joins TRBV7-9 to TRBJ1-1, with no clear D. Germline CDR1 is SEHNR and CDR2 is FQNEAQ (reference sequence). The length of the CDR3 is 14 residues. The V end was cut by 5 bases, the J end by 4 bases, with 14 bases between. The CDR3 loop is CASSRVMSGTEAFF. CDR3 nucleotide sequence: TGTGCCAGCAGCCGCGTCATGAGTGGCACTGAAGCTTTCTTT.

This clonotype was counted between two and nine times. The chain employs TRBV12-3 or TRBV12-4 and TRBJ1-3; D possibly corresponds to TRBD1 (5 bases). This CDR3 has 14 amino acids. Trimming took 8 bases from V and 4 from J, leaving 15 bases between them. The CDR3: CASGGRASGNTIYF. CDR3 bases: TGTGCCAGCGGGGGGAGGGCTTCAGGAAACACCATATATTTT.

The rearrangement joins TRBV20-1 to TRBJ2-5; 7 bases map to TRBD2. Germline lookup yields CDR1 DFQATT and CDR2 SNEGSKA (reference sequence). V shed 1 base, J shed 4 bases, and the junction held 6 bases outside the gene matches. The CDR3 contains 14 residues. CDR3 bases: TGCAGTGCTAGAGCGGCGGGGGTCGGAGAGACCCAGTACTTC. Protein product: CSARAAGVGETQYF.

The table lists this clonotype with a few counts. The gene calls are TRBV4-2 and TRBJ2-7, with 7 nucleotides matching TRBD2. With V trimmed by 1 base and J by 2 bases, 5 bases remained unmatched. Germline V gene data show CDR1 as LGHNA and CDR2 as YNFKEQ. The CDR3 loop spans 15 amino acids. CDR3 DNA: TGTGCCAGCAGCCAAGCGAGCGGGAACGCCTACGAGCAGTACTTC. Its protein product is CASSQASGNAYEQYF.

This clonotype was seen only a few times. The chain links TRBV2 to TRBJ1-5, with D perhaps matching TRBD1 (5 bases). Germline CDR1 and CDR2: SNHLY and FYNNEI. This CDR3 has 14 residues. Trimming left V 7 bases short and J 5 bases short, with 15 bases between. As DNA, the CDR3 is TGTGCCAGCAACCTCAAGGGGTTCGATCAGCCCCAGCATTTT. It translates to CASNLKGFDQPQHF.

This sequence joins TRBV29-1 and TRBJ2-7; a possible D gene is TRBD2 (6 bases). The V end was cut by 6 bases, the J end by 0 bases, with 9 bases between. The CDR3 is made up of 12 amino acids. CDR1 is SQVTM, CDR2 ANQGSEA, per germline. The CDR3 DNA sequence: TGCAGCGTGTCCGGGGGCTCCTACGAGCAGTACTTC. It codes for CSVSGGSYEQYF.

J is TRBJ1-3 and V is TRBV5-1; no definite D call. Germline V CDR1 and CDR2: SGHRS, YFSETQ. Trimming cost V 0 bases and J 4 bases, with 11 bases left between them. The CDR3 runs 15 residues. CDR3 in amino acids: CASSLDGRRGNTIYF. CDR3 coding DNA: TGCGCCAGCAGCTTGGACGGCAGGAGGGGAAACACCATATATTTT.

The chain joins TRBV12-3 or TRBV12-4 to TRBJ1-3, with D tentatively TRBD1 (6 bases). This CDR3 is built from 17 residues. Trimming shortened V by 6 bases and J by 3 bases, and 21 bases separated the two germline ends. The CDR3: CASSHPRGGLGGNTIYF. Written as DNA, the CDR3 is TGTGCCAGCAGCCATCCACGCGGGGGGCTGGGTGGAAACACCATATATTTT.

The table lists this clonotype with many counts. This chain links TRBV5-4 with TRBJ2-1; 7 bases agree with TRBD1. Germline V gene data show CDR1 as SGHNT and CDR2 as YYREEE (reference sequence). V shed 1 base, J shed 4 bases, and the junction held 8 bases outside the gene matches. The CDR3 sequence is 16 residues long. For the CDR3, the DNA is TGTGCCAGCAGCTTGTTAGGGGGCGAAACATACAATGAGCAGTTCTTC. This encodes CASSLLGGETYNEQFF. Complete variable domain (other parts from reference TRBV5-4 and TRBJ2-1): ETGVTQSPTHLIKTRGQQVTLRCSSQSGHNTVSWYQQALGQGPQFIFQYYREEENGRGNFPPRFSGLQFPNYSSELNVNALELDDSALYLCASSLLGGETYNEQFFGPGTRLTVL.

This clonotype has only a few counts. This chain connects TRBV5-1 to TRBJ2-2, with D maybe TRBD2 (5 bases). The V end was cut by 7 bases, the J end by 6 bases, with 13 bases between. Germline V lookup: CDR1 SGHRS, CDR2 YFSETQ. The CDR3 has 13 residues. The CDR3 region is CASRRTGAGELFF. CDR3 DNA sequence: TGCGCCAGCCGTCGGACTGGGGCCGGGGAGCTGTTTTTT.

The DNA of the CDR3 is TGTGCCAGCAGTTTAGACGGGGACGGGGAGCTGTTTTTT. Protein sequence: CASSLDGDGELFF. The chain recombines TRBV12-3 or TRBV12-4 with TRBJ2-2; tentatively, D is TRBD2 (5 bases). Trimming stripped 1 base from V and 7 bases from J, with 7 bases between. The CDR3 totals 13 residues.